This T cell receptor beta chain comes out of a study of shared clonotypes between healthy human individuals (dated by TCRdb to 2019 to 2021). A note on the overall study: A few men and a couple of women, aged 18 to 49 years, made up the cohort. Per donor, three plates each were used for CD4 naive and CD4 memory, two for CD8 naive, and one for CD8 memory. To increase sequencing depth and limit assay-specific biases, TCR repertoire library preparation and sequencing were carried out by different laboratories using diverse techniques. To estimate repertoire size and how much clonotypes are shared between individuals, the study performed deep sequencing of blood TCR repertoires from a handful of healthy adults. Leukapheresis yielded between about 0.85 and 9 billion PBMCs per donor. Paper-wide results and their limitations: Incomplete sequencing was indicated by rarefaction of sorted-subset datasets, despite the large sequencing depth. Based on pairwise subsampling, the degree of clonotype sharing among donors was expected to be affected by sequencing depth. Sampling was restricted to blood, and TCR repertoires in tissue are likely to differ from TCR repertoires in blood. Sharing across four donors was observed for about 5% of naive CD4, around 3.5% of naive CD8, about 2.5% of memory CD4, and about 0.4% of memory CD8 clonotypes. Compared with non-shared clonotypes, the clonotypes found in all four sorted-subset donors had higher generation probabilities. Larger estimated clonotype richness was generally found for naive subsets than for memory subsets. The genetic and exposure-history diversity represented was limited by the small number of donors.

As regards this clone: This receptor's antigen is unknown. Per-base quality was not reported, and no clone a single base away is much larger than it.

TCR CDR3 regions were amplified from genomic DNA by multiplex PCR using the deep immunoSEQ assay. Extracted genomic DNA from each cell subset was distributed evenly across all wells of several immunoSEQ 96-well plates, and each plate was treated as a replicate. For sorted subsets, about 220 ng of genomic DNA, equivalent to some 30,000 T cell genomes, went into each replicate PCR. The purified libraries were quantified using a Qubit 3.0 fluorometer, sized with a Bioanalyzer 2100, and then quantified again using the KAPA Library Quantification kit. Every immunoSEQ 96-well plate was sequenced on a dedicated single-read 150-cycle Illumina NextSeq 550 flow cell. The authors processed their data as follows. Because the immunoSEQ output held only junctional sequences and lacked quality scores, the filtering could not match the filtering applied to full-length reads. Sequences were annotated with PyIR, a Python wrapper for IgBLAST v1.9, using IMGT germline references to assign V/J genes and CDR3. Reads with weak V/J assignments (E-value above 1e-6), missing CDR3, stop codons, out-of-frame junctions, or ambiguous translated residues were removed. V3J clonotypes were defined by identical inferred V gene, J gene, and CDR3 amino acid sequence. Percentage overlap between repertoires was computed as shared unique clonotypes divided by the size of the smaller repertoire. RTK rarefaction, the Chao1 estimator, and Recon v2.1 estimates of unobserved clonotypes were used to assess repertoire richness. OLGA was used to compute generation probabilities for all TCRbeta clonotypes that the gDNA method yielded from four donors. The table was pulled from immuneACCESS by TCRdb, which kept in-frame rearrangements only. Such tables lose some clones; where checked, under half of the loss comes from unresolved V genes, and the rest has no known cause. The DNA gave D and trimming, while V, J and clone size come from that table. In this sample the table shows approximately 1,500,000 clones, roughly 96% of which occur a single time. The ten biggest clones cover approximately 1.1% of the sample.

Donors were healthy HIV-negative adults with no recently reported acute infections or vaccinations. Every donor was a Caucasian adult living in Nashville, Tennessee, USA. CD4+ T cells were enriched by magnetic negative selection, after which naive cells were positively selected on CD45RA and the negative fraction was taken as the memory subset. Blood was collected by leukapheresis, and PBMCs were isolated by Ficoll-Histopaque density gradient centrifugation and then cryopreserved in liquid nitrogen vapor phase. Analytical flow cytometry was used to check the purity and quantity of each magnetically sorted T cell population. Genomic DNA was isolated from every sorted fraction and measured by UV absorbance on a Nanodrop 2000c. The CDR3 runs 17 amino acids, cysteine and phenylalanine included. Here the CDR3 DNA is all that survives: 51 bases in frame from base 1. In the germline V gene (reference sequence), CDR1 corresponds to LNHNV and CDR2 to YYDKDF. V and J lose 1 base and 0 bases, and a span of 13 bases separates them.

The TCR sequence derives from a young man in good health. The rearranged chain carries TRBV15 and TRBJ2-1, with an unclear D gene assignment. Sequenced: naive CD4+ T cells sorted from blood. This specimen's cell subset or site label, interpreted: CD45RA+ positively selected. The DNA sequence is TGTGCCACCAGCAGAGTCCTGGGCACAAGCTCCTACAATGAGCAGTTCTTC. Its product reads: CATSRVLGTSSYNEQFF.